A single sample gave rise to the 13 T cell receptor beta chains below, sequenced in a study of cytomegalovirus exposure and HLA in healthy donors. The PCR contained 60 Vbeta and 13 Jbeta primers. Clones were sequenced by immunoSEQ multiplex PCR, and TCRdb holds only the in-frame ones, with some missing. Of 140,000 to 150,000 clones in the sample, about 71% were seen once. The specimen was PBMCs. Receptors originate from a woman in her sixties in good health and CMV-seropositive.

The chain recombines TRBV5-4 with TRBJ1-2; D call uncertain. The CDR3 has 16 amino acids. V shed 3 bases and J shed 3 bases, with 18 bases lying between them. CDR1 SGHNT and CDR2 YYREEE come from the germline V gene (reference sequence). The CDR3 protein is CASSSGVSGRYYGYTF. The CDR3 nucleotides read TGTGCCAGCAGCTCGGGAGTAAGTGGACGGTACTATGGCTACACCTTC.

V gene TRBV7-8 combines with J gene TRBJ1-6; D is possibly TRBD1 (6 bases). V lost 5 bases and J lost 3, with 14 bases in between. The CDR3 runs 16 residues. Germline V gene sequence: CDR1 SGHVS, CDR2 FQNEAQ. The DNA for the CDR3 is TGTGCCAGCAGCCCCGGACAGCGGAACTATAATTCACCCCTCCACTTT. Protein: CASSPGQRNYNSPLHF.

This clone was picked up a small number of times. This rearrangement joins TRBV5-1 to TRBJ1-1; D possibly corresponds to TRBD1 (6 bases). Germline CDR1 reads SGHRS; CDR2 reads YFSETQ. Trimming removed 0 bases from V and 1 base from J, with 7 bases in between. The CDR3 runs to 14 residues. CDR3 residues: CASSLDRANTEAFF. CDR3 nucleotide sequence: TGCGCCAGCAGCTTGGACAGGGCGAACACTGAAGCTTTCTTT.

This chain uses TRBV13 with TRBJ2-1; 10 nucleotides align to TRBD2. The CDR3 is made up of 15 amino acids. Losses at the gene ends were 6 bases for V and 4 bases for J; bases not matched to a gene: 6. Germline CDR1 reads PRHDT; CDR2 reads FYEKMQ (reference sequence). CDR3 nucleotide sequence: TGTGCCAGCAGAAAGCTTAGCGGGAGGTACAATGAGCAGTTCTTC. This codes for CASRKLSGRYNEQFF.

The chain carries TRBV9 and TRBJ1-3; D gene unclear. V lost 4 bases and J 7 bases, leaving 9 bases between the germline ends. This CDR3 has 12 residues. The germline V gene encodes CDR1 SGDLS and CDR2 YYNGEE. DNA of the CDR3: TGTGCCAGCAGCCCTCGGGAGAACACCATATATTTT. This sequence encodes CASSPRENTIYF.

The V call is TRBV18, the J call TRBJ1-1, with no clear D. This CDR3 has 15 amino acids. Germline V gene lookup returns CDR1 KGHSH and CDR2 LQKENI. Between the trimmed V and J ends, which lost 2 bases and 3 bases, there was a span of 13 bases. The CDR3 bases are TGTGCCAGCTCACCATCGAGGGCTAGGGACACTGAAGCTTTCTTT. This codes for CASSPSRARDTEAFF.

A few counts support this clone. The V and J genes are TRBV7-3 and TRBJ1-1, with D uncertain. CDR3 size: 14 residues. Germline values: CDR1 SGHTA, CDR2 FQGTGA. V was pared by 6 bases and J by 4 bases, with 15 bases between. CDR3 residues: CASRRSREATEAFF. The CDR3 DNA follows: TGTGCCAGCAGGAGATCTAGGGAGGCCACTGAAGCTTTCTTT.

Comment on this clone: The sample has other DNA sequences that encode this CDR3 too. The chain is built from TRBV20-1 and TRBJ1-2, with no clear D. This CDR3 region has 10 residues. V was clipped by 1 base and J by 8 bases, with 5 bases between them. Germline CDR1 DFQATT, CDR2 SNEGSKA (reference sequence). The CDR3 loop reads CSARGVGYTF. For the CDR3, the DNA is TGCAGTGCTAGAGGCGTCGGCTACACCTTC.

The chain joins TRBV30 to TRBJ1-1; tentative D call: TRBD1 (6 bases). The CDR3 contains 13 residues. Germline values: CDR1 GTSNPN, CDR2 SVGIG (reference sequence). Trimming left V 2 bases short and J 3 bases short, with 10 bases between. CDR3 nucleotides: TGTGCCTGGAGTCCGACAGGTTACACTGAAGCTTTCTTT. Encoded protein: CAWSPTGYTEAFF.

The chain has TRBV6-4 and TRBJ2-1; no definite D call. Germline CDR1 is MRHNA and CDR2 is SNTAGT. V lost 6 bases and J 5 bases, leaving 5 bases between the germline ends. CDR3 length: 11 residues. The CDR3 DNA reads TGTGCCAGCAGGAGCCACAATGAGCAGTTCTTC. It translates to CASRSHNEQFF.

The rearrangement joins TRBV6-1 to TRBJ2-5, with no clear D. Trimming cost V 5 bases and J 5 bases, with 6 bases left between them. CDR3 size: 11 residues. Germline lookup yields CDR1 MNHNS and CDR2 SASEGT. CDR3 nucleotides: TGTGCCAGCAGTCCTAGGGAGACCCAGTACTTC. This encodes CASSPRETQYF.

V is TRBV6-5 and J is TRBJ1-3; no firm D call. The CDR3 covers 14 residues. Germline CDR1 is MNHEY and CDR2 is SVGAGI. The germline V and J ends were trimmed by 2 bases and 4 bases, with 9 bases remaining between them. The CDR3 DNA is TGTGCCAGCAGTTACGAGGGCCAGGGAAACACCATATATTTT. This translates into CASSYEGQGNTIYF.

This chain links TRBV5-6 with TRBJ2-2, with 15 bases aligning to TRBD2. CDR1 is SGHDT and CDR2 is YYEEEE in the germline V gene. The length of the CDR3 is 18 residues. V was pared by 4 bases and J by 0 bases, with 4 bases of the junction left unmatched. As DNA, the CDR3 is TGTGCCAGCAGCCTGGGACTAGCGGGAGGTTCGAACACCGGGGAGCTGTTTTTT. This codes for CASSLGLAGGSNTGELFF.